Below, one T cell receptor beta chain is given with its context. What it recognizes is unknown. Using immunoSEQ multiplex PCR, the repertoire was profiled, and TCRdb retains in-frame clones only, with some absent. The repertoire holds approximately 200,000 clones, with about 94% as singletons. These data originate in a study of T cell responses to AZD1222 COVID-19 vaccine. Points from the study as a whole: Vaccination with two AZD1222 doses was followed by a rise in Spike-specific TCR breadth and depth.

Trimming cost V 3 bases and J 2 bases, with 12 bases left between them. Germline V gives CDR1 SGDLS, CDR2 YYNGEE. The CDR3 sequence is 15 residues long. The sample consisted of peripheral blood, taken on day 0 of AZD1222 vaccination. J is TRBJ1-3 and V is TRBV9; D call uncertain. This receptor was identified in an adult in good health. The CDR3 DNA reads as TGTGCCAGCAGCGCCGGACTTCTGACTGGAAACACCATATATTTT. It translates to CASSAGLLTGNTIYF.